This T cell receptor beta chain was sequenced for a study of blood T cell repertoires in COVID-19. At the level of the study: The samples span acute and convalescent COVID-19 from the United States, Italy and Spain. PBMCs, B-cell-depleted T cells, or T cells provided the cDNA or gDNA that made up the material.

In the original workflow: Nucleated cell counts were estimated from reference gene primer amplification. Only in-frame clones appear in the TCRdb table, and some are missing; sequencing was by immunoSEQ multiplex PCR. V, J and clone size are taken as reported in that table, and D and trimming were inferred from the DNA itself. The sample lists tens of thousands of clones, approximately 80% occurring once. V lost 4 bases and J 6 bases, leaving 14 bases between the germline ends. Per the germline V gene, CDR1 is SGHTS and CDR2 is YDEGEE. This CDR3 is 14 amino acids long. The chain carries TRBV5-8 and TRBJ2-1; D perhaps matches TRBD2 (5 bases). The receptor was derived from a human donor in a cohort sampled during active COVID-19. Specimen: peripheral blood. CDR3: CASSAPDWTNEQFF. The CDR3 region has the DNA TGTGCCAGCAGCGCCCCGGACTGGACCAATGAGCAGTTCTTC. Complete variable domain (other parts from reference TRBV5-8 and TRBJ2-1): EAGVTQSPTHLIKTRGQQATLRCSPISGHTSVYWYQQALGLGLQFLLWYDEGEERNRGNFPPRFSGRQFPNYSSELNVNALELEDSALYLCASSAPDWTNEQFFGPGTRLTVL.